Listed below are T cell receptor beta chains from one sample, sequenced in a study of T cells in localized non-small cell lung cancer. Sequenced by immunoSEQ multiplex PCR; TCRdb stores in-frame clones only, minus some. The sample includes some 78,000 clones, 70% to 90% seen only once; the top ten take approximately 3%. Sequenced here: peripheral blood, sampled before any cancer treatment. These receptors came from a man aged 40 to 75 with stage I lung adenocarcinoma. The CDR3 runs from the conserved cysteine through the conserved F or W. The D gene is left open where the match is weak. Only some rows state a clone size, as once, few, many or a class for expanded clones.

CDR3 length: 13; clone size: .; J gene: TRBJ2-7; V gene: TRBV28; D gene: .; CDR3 protein: CASRQRLPYEQYF; CDR3 DNA: TGTGCCAGCAGACAAAGGCTCCCCTACGAGCAGTACTTC
CDR3 length: 17; clone size: .; J gene: TRBJ1-2; V gene: TRBV4-3; D gene: TRBD1; CDR3 protein: CASSQALTGGGGYGYTF; CDR3 DNA: TGCGCCAGCAGCCAAGCCCTGACAGGGGGAGGAGGCTATGGCTACACCTTC
CDR3 length: 13; clone size: .; J gene: TRBJ2-5; V gene: TRBV6-1; D gene: .; CDR3 protein: CASTRMREETQYF; CDR3 DNA: TGTGCCAGCACCCGAATGAGGGAAGAGACCCAGTACTTC
CDR3 length: 15; clone size: .; J gene: TRBJ2-7; V gene: TRBV27; D gene: .; CDR3 protein: CASSFNRLSSYEQYF; CDR3 DNA: TGTGCCAGCAGTTTTAATCGATTGAGCTCCTACGAGCAGTACTTC
CDR3 length: 14; clone size: .; J gene: TRBJ1-5; V gene: TRBV7-6; D gene: .; CDR3 protein: CASSPKGNNQPQHF; CDR3 DNA: TGTGCCAGCAGCCCTAAAGGGAACAATCAGCCCCAGCATTTT
CDR3 length: 15; clone size: .; J gene: TRBJ2-7; V gene: TRBV30; D gene: TRBD1; CDR3 protein: CAWAPGTGFLYEQYF; CDR3 DNA: TGTGCCTGGGCCCCCGGGACAGGATTCCTCTACGAGCAGTACTTC
CDR3 length: 17; clone size: .; J gene: TRBJ2-1; V gene: TRBV4-1; D gene: TRBD2; CDR3 protein: CASSRILAGGPYNEQFF; CDR3 DNA: TGCGCCAGCAGCCGAATACTAGCGGGAGGACCCTACAATGAGCAGTTCTTC
CDR3 length: 12; clone size: .; J gene: TRBJ1-1; V gene: TRBV29-1; D gene: .; CDR3 protein: CSVRQGNTEAFF; CDR3 DNA: TGCAGCGTACGGCAGGGGAACACTGAAGCTTTCTTT
CDR3 length: 15; clone size: .; J gene: TRBJ1-5; V gene: TRBV6-5; D gene: TRBD1; CDR3 protein: CASRSGTGFNQPQHF; CDR3 DNA: TGTGCCAGCAGATCCGGGACAGGGTTCAATCAGCCCCAGCATTTT
CDR3 length: 13; clone size: .; J gene: TRBJ2-6; V gene: TRBV19; D gene: .; CDR3 protein: CASQRGGANVLTF; CDR3 DNA: TGTGCCAGTCAAAGGGGTGGGGCCAACGTCCTGACTTTC
CDR3 length: 14; clone size: .; J gene: TRBJ1-3; V gene: TRBV6-4; D gene: .; CDR3 protein: CASSDMRPGNTIYF; CDR3 DNA: TGTGCCAGCAGTGACATGAGACCCGGAAACACCATATATTTT
CDR3 length: 15; clone size: .; J gene: TRBJ2-1; V gene: TRBV6-4; D gene: TRBD2; CDR3 protein: CASSQTSGRVNEQFF; CDR3 DNA: TGTGCCAGCAGTCAGACTAGCGGGAGGGTCAATGAGCAGTTCTTC
CDR3 length: 13; clone size: .; J gene: TRBJ2-7; V gene: TRBV30; D gene: TRBD1; CDR3 protein: CAWSSLGGTEQYF; CDR3 DNA: TGTGCCTGGAGTTCCTTAGGGGGCACCGAGCAGTACTTC
CDR3 length: 14; clone size: .; J gene: TRBJ1-2; V gene: TRBV6-6; D gene: .; CDR3 protein: CASSYGPPLEGYTF; CDR3 DNA: TGTGCCAGCAGTTACGGGCCGCCGTTAGAGGGCTACACCTTC
CDR3 length: 15; clone size: few; J gene: TRBJ2-5; V gene: TRBV30; D gene: .; CDR3 protein: CAWSVGGGAKETQYF; CDR3 DNA: TGTGCCTGGAGTGTAGGAGGGGGGGCTAAAGAGACCCAGTACTTC
CDR3 length: 11; clone size: .; J gene: TRBJ2-1; V gene: TRBV7-6; D gene: .; CDR3 protein: CASSLYSEQFF; CDR3 DNA: TGTGCCAGCAGCTTATACAGTGAGCAGTTCTTC
CDR3 length: 15; clone size: .; J gene: TRBJ2-7; V gene: TRBV6-6; D gene: .; CDR3 protein: CASSYTGDFSYEQYF; CDR3 DNA: TGTGCCAGCAGTTATACAGGCGATTTCTCCTACGAGCAGTACTTC
CDR3 length: 11; clone size: .; J gene: TRBJ2-3; V gene: TRBV28; D gene: .; CDR3 protein: CASSLTDTQYF; CDR3 DNA: TGTGCCAGCAGTTTAACAGATACGCAGTATTTT
CDR3 length: 15; clone size: .; J gene: TRBJ2-3; V gene: TRBV5-1; D gene: TRBD2; CDR3 protein: CASSPSGAVTDTQYF; CDR3 DNA: TGCGCCAGCAGCCCTAGCGGGGCCGTCACGGATACGCAGTATTTT
CDR3 length: 16; clone size: .; J gene: TRBJ2-5; V gene: TRBV5-1; D gene: TRBD2; CDR3 protein: CASSLVPAGGGETQYF; CDR3 DNA: TGCGCCAGCAGCTTGGTTCCAGCGGGGGGAGGAGAGACCCAGTACTTC
CDR3 length: 13; clone size: .; J gene: TRBJ2-6; V gene: TRBV6-1; D gene: .; CDR3 protein: CASRGVGANVLTF; CDR3 DNA: TGTGCCAGCAGGGGTGTTGGGGCCAACGTCCTGACTTTC
CDR3 length: 11; clone size: .; J gene: TRBJ2-7; V gene: TRBV28; D gene: .; CDR3 protein: CASSLGYEQYF; CDR3 DNA: TGTGCCAGCAGTCTCGGGTACGAGCAGTACTTC
CDR3 length: 14; clone size: .; J gene: TRBJ1-1; V gene: TRBV15; D gene: TRBD1; CDR3 protein: CATSRWDRNTEAFF; CDR3 DNA: TGTGCCACCAGCAGATGGGACAGGAACACTGAAGCTTTCTTT
CDR3 length: 16; clone size: medium-sized; J gene: TRBJ1-5; V gene: TRBV10-3; D gene: .; CDR3 protein: CAISESTQPSNQPQHF; CDR3 DNA: TGTGCCATCAGTGAGTCTACCCAACCGAGCAATCAGCCCCAGCATTTT
CDR3 length: 12; clone size: .; J gene: TRBJ1-3; V gene: TRBV9; D gene: .; CDR3 protein: CASSVDRPPLYF; CDR3 DNA: TGTGCCAGCAGCGTCGACAGACCCCCCTTATATTTT
CDR3 length: 15; clone size: .; J gene: TRBJ2-5; V gene: TRBV27; D gene: .; CDR3 protein: CASSFLDSDKETQYF; CDR3 DNA: TGTGCCAGCAGTTTTTTGGACAGTGATAAAGAGACCCAGTACTTC
CDR3 length: 14; clone size: once; J gene: TRBJ1-2; V gene: TRBV7-2; D gene: .; CDR3 protein: CASSSPGMNYGYTF; CDR3 DNA: TGTGCCAGCAGCTCGCCCGGGATGAACTATGGCTACACCTTC
CDR3 length: 15; clone size: .; J gene: TRBJ2-1; V gene: TRBV18; D gene: TRBD1; CDR3 protein: CASRRDREKYNEQFF; CDR3 DNA: TGTGCCAGCCGACGAGACAGGGAAAAATACAATGAGCAGTTCTTC
CDR3 length: 13; clone size: .; J gene: TRBJ1-2; V gene: TRBV1; D gene: .; CDR3 protein: CTSTGLGARGYTF; CDR3 DNA: TGCACCAGCACCGGACTAGGGGCGAGGGGCTACACCTTC
CDR3 length: 16; clone size: .; J gene: TRBJ1-2; V gene: TRBV25-1; D gene: TRBD1; CDR3 protein: CASSGTPGQGSYGYTF; CDR3 DNA: TGTGCCAGCAGTGGCACCCCGGGACAGGGGAGCTATGGCTACACCTTC
CDR3 length: 15; clone size: .; J gene: TRBJ2-2; V gene: TRBV30; D gene: TRBD1; CDR3 protein: CAWRIGDRGTGELFF; CDR3 DNA: TGTGCCTGGAGGATCGGGGACAGGGGGACCGGGGAGCTGTTTTTT
CDR3 length: 14; clone size: .; J gene: TRBJ2-7; V gene: TRBV2; D gene: TRBD1; CDR3 protein: CASSDDDRGPEQYF; CDR3 DNA: TGTGCCAGCAGTGATGATGACAGGGGCCCCGAGCAGTACTTC
CDR3 length: 15; clone size: .; J gene: TRBJ2-7; V gene: TRBV28; D gene: .; CDR3 protein: CASSFVGTENYEQYF; CDR3 DNA: TGTGCCAGCAGTTTTGTCGGGACTGAGAACTACGAGCAGTACTTC
CDR3 length: 17; clone size: .; J gene: TRBJ2-1; V gene: TRBV27; D gene: .; CDR3 protein: CASSITTSPSSYNEQFF; CDR3 DNA: TGTGCCAGCAGCATAACCACTAGTCCTAGCTCCTACAATGAGCAGTTCTTC
CDR3 length: 15; clone size: .; J gene: TRBJ1-2; V gene: TRBV11-2; D gene: .; CDR3 protein: CASSIRPQGGYGYTF; CDR3 DNA: TGTGCCAGCAGCATTAGACCCCAGGGTGGCTATGGCTACACCTTC
CDR3 length: 18; clone size: .; J gene: TRBJ2-2; V gene: TRBV14; D gene: .; CDR3 protein: CASSQENVARPRTGELFF; CDR3 DNA: TGTGCCAGCAGCCAAGAGAACGTGGCACGCCCGCGAACCGGGGAGCTGTTTTTT
CDR3 length: 16; clone size: .; J gene: TRBJ2-1; V gene: TRBV7-9; D gene: TRBD2; CDR3 protein: CASSSLSSGPYNEQFF; CDR3 DNA: TGTGCCAGCAGCTCATTGTCTAGCGGACCCTACAATGAGCAGTTCTTC